This T cell receptor (beta chain) was profiled in a study of blood T cell repertoires in COVID-19. Sequencing was performed with immunoSEQ multiplex PCR; in TCRdb, only in-frame clones are kept and a portion is missing. Seen here are 85,000 to 130,000 clones, 65% to 90% observed once, and the top ten hold approximately 2.6%. J lost 9 bases, V lost 2 bases, and 16 bases had no gene match. Germline V gene sequence: CDR1 GTSNPN, CDR2 SVGIG (reference sequence). The CDR3 is 16 amino acids. The clonotype originates from a woman aged 45 to 65 who had recovered from COVID-19. Sequenced: PBMCs or T cells enriched from blood (not recorded which). The chain uses TRBV30 and TRBJ2-1, with 7 bases lining up with TRBD1. Here the CDR3 reads CAWSRNRGHRSGEQFF. The CDR3 nucleotides read TGTGCCTGGAGTCGGAACAGGGGTCACCGCTCAGGTGAGCAGTTCTTC.